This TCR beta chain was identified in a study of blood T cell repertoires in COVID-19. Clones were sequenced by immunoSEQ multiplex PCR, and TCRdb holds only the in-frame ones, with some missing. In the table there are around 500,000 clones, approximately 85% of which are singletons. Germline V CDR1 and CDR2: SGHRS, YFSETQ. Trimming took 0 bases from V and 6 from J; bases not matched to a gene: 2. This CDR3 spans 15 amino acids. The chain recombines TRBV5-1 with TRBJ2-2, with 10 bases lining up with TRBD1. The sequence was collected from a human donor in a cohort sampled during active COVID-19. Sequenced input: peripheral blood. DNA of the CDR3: TGCGCCAGCAGCTTGGCCGGACAGGGGGCCGGGGAGCTGTTTTTT. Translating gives CASSLAGQGAGELFF.